The 17 T cell receptor beta chains below were found in one sample sequenced in a study of metastatic and nonmetastatic thyroid tumors. No patient had received any treatment before thyroid surgery. With MiXCR, TCRdb called clones anew from the PCR reads. The table records about 85,000 clones, less than 10% of them present only once. The material sequenced was blood. The receptors originated from a female donor with papillary thyroid cancer or a benign thyroid nodule (not recorded which). Some clones in this sample may be carry-over from other donors' samples.

Many counts were recorded for this clone. This chain links TRBV5-5 with TRBJ2-1; 9 nucleotides match TRBD2. The V gene's germline CDR1 is SGHKS and CDR2 YYEKEE (reference sequence). Trimming removed 3 bases from V and 4 bases from J; junction bases left unmatched: 11. The CDR3 loop spans 17 amino acids. Here the CDR3 DNA reads TGTGCCAGCAGCTCCCTCGGACTAGCGCTAGCATACAATGAGCAGTTCTTC. Protein product: CASSSLGLALAYNEQFF.

This clone was picked up many times. The chain combines TRBV9 with TRBJ1-2, with D tentatively TRBD1 (5 bases). With 6 bases removed from V and 8 bases from J, the gap between germline ends came to 8 bases. The CDR3 runs 10 residues. CDR1 SGDLS and CDR2 YYNGEE come from the germline V gene. In DNA, the CDR3 is TGTGCCAGCAAGGGGCTAGGCTACACCTTC. It specifies CASKGLGYTF.

This clone was picked up many times. J is TRBJ1-4 and V is TRBV7-9; D remains unclear. V shed 1 base and J shed 4 bases, with 13 bases lying between them. CDR3 length: 16 residues. Looked up from germline, CDR1 is SEHNR and CDR2 is FQNEAQ (reference sequence). DNA for the CDR3: TGTGCCAGCAGCTTAGGTTCGTGGAGGGTTAATGAAAAACTGTTTTTT. This gives the protein CASSLGSWRVNEKLFF.

On this clone itself: Compared with germline, one end of the junction differs, possibly owing to a read error. This chain joins TRBV14 and TRBJ2-1; D possibly corresponds to TRBD2 (6 bases). CDR1 and CDR2 (germline): SGHDN, FVKESK. This CDR3 contains 13 residues. The CDR3 spells CASSARWGEAQSF. CDR3 DNA sequence: TGTGCCAGCAGCGCAAGGTGGGGGGAGGCGCAGTCCTTC.

This clone was seen many times. This chain uses TRBV2 with TRBJ1-2, with TRBD1 identical over 7 bases. The V gene end was trimmed by 4 bases and the J gene end by 3 bases; junction bases not matched to a gene: 11. Germline CDR1 SNHLY, CDR2 FYNNEI. The CDR3 extends over 16 amino acids. The CDR3 here is CASSGDPRQGDYGYTF. The CDR3 DNA sequence: TGTGCCAGCAGTGGGGACCCGCGACAGGGAGACTATGGCTACACCTTC.

There are many counts of this clone. CDR3: CASSVLGGFGETQYF. As DNA, the CDR3 is TGTGCCAGCAGCGTTTTAGGTGGGTTCGGGGAGACCCAGTACTTC. The chain employs TRBV9 and TRBJ2-5; D not resolved. The CDR3 consists of 15 residues. Germline CDR1 reads SGDLS; CDR2 reads YYNGEE. Trimming shortened V by 2 bases and J by 5 bases, and 16 bases separated the two germline ends.

In its sample, this clone was seen many times. This chain joins TRBV12-5 and TRBJ2-7; TRBD1 aligns across 10 bases. Germline V gives CDR1 LGHNT, CDR2 FRNRAP. The junction had 23 bases not matched to a gene; V was cut back by 6 bases and J by 3 bases. There are 20 residues in the CDR3. CDR3 bases: TGTGCTAGTGGATACCCAATTTCGAGGACAGGGGGAGCTTCTCTCTACGAGCAGTACTTC. As protein: CASGYPISRTGGASLYEQYF.

The sample holds many counts of this clone. This sequence joins TRBV19 and TRBJ1-1; TRBD1 is a possible D gene (6 bases). The CDR3 consists of 17 residues. Germline values: CDR1 LNHDA, CDR2 SQIVND (reference sequence). V was shortened by 3 bases and J by 0 bases, with 17 bases between the two germline ends. For the CDR3, the DNA is TGTGCCAGTAGTATGGGGGGCCGAGGACCCATGAACACTGAAGCTTTCTTT. Translated, it gives CASSMGGRGPMNTEAFF.

This clone has a count of ten or more. The chain joins TRBV27 to TRBJ2-3, with 9 nucleotides matching TRBD2. This CDR3 has 17 residues. From germline, CDR1 is MNHEY and CDR2 SMNVEV (reference sequence). J was trimmed by 5 bases and V by 7 bases; bases with no gene match: 16. The CDR3 loop is CASTQSSTSGYRDTQYF. DNA for the CDR3: TGTGCCAGCACTCAGTCCTCGACTAGCGGCTATAGAGATACGCAGTATTTT.

The sample holds a few counts of this clone. The rearrangement links TRBV28 to TRBJ2-5; D gene ambiguous. The CDR3 covers 14 residues. Germline-derived CDR1 and CDR2 are MDHEN and SYDVKM. With 5 bases removed from V and 1 base from J, the gap between germline ends came to 11 bases. The CDR3 DNA reads TGTGCCAGCAGTCCCCGACGGAGCCAAGAGACCCAGTACTTC. It codes for CASSPRRSQETQYF. Drawing the rest from reference TRBV28 and TRBJ2-5, the complete variable domain is DVKVTQSSRYLVKRTGEKVFLECVQDMDHENMFWYRQDPGLGLRLIYFSYDVKMKEKGDIPEGYSVSREKKERFSLILESASTNQTSMYLCASSPRRSQETQYFGPGTRLLVL.

This clone has ten or more counts. The rearrangement joins TRBV2 to TRBJ2-7, with D possibly called TRBD1 or TRBD2 (6 bases each). V shed 8 bases and J shed 3 bases, with 11 bases lying between them. CDR3 length equals 12 residues. Germline assignment: CDR1 SNHLY and CDR2 FYNNEI. The DNA for the CDR3 is TGTGCCAGCGACGGGGGCGGCTACGAGCAGTACTTC. It specifies CASDGGGYEQYF. The variable domain in full, with the rest retrieved from reference TRBV2 and TRBJ2-7, is EPEVTQTPSHQVTQMGQEVILRCVPISNHLYFYWYRQILGQKVEFLVSFYNNEISEKSEIFDDQFSVERPDGSNFTLKIRSTKLEDSAMYFCASDGGGYEQYFGPGTRLTVT.

V gene TRBV11-2 combines with J gene TRBJ2-1; 11 bases align to TRBD2. The V and J ends lost 5 bases and 6 bases, in that order; junction bases with no gene match: 6. The length of the CDR3 is 15 residues. CDR1 is SGHAT and CDR2 is FQNNGV in the germline V gene. This CDR3 reads CASSLGTSGGNEQFF. DNA of the CDR3: TGTGCCAGCAGCCTGGGCACTAGCGGGGGCAATGAGCAGTTCTTC.

This clone was seen at least ten times. This chain connects TRBV5-1 to TRBJ1-3; D remains unclear. Trimming stripped 0 bases from V and 3 bases from J, with 7 bases between. The CDR3 totals 14 residues. Germline V lookup: CDR1 SGHRS, CDR2 YFSETQ. CDR3 amino acids: CASSLEVGGNTIYF. The DNA of the CDR3 is TGCGCCAGCAGCTTGGAGGTTGGTGGAAACACCATATATTTT.

This clone has only a few counts. A read error may explain this, as a much larger clone is one base away. The chain joins TRBV7-2 to TRBJ2-3, with D tentatively TRBD1 or TRBD2 (6 bases each). V dropped 1 base and J dropped 8 bases, with 7 bases sitting between them. Germline lookup yields CDR1 SGHTA and CDR2 FQGNSA. CDR3 length: 12 residues. The CDR3 coding sequence is TGTGCCAGCAGCTTAGAGGGGGGTACGCAGTATTTT. This sequence encodes CASSLEGGTQYF.

This clone was found many times. The chain employs TRBV4-1 and TRBJ2-7; no definite D call. CDR1 MGHRA and CDR2 YSYEKL come from the germline V gene. V was pared by 4 bases and J by 2 bases, with 9 bases between. This CDR3 is built from 13 residues. The CDR3 loop is CASSPLGPYEQYF. The CDR3 coding sequence is TGCGCCAGCAGCCCCCTCGGGCCCTACGAGCAGTACTTC.

This clone was counted only a few times. This clone may be a read error of a much larger clone one base away. V usage is TRBV15 and J usage is TRBJ1-1; D is uncertain. This CDR3 region has 12 residues. CDR1 and CDR2 (germline): LNHNV, YYDKDF (reference sequence). V lost 5 bases and J lost 7, with 11 bases in between. The DNA for the CDR3 is TGTGCCACCAGCCCGGACGAAGATGAAGCTTTCTTT. Encoded protein: CATSPDEDEAFF.

This clone was picked up a small number of times. This sequence joins TRBV6-1 and TRBJ1-3; a possible D gene is TRBD1 (6 bases). CDR1 and CDR2 (germline): MNHNS, SASEGT. V was trimmed by 10 bases and J by 6 bases, leaving 16 bases between them. The CDR3 loop spans 13 amino acids. The CDR3 loop reads CATCTGTVNTIYF. Here the CDR3 DNA reads TGTGCCACCTGTACAGGGACTGTAAACACCATATATTTT.